This TCR beta chain is from a study of blood T cell repertoires in COVID-19. Turning to the study itself: Sites across the United States, Italy and Spain contributed samples from acute and convalescent COVID-19. From T cells, B-cell-depleted T cells, or PBMCs came the material, which was cDNA or gDNA.

The authors' processing: Cell counts per sample came from amplifying reference gene primers. Libraries were prepared by immunoSEQ multiplex PCR; TCRdb keeps only in-frame clonotypes and omits some of them. Clonal size and the V and J genes are those of that table, whereas D and trimming came from the DNA. The sample lists about 360,000 clones, around 87% occurring once. The sequence was collected from a human donor in a cohort sampled during active COVID-19. The specimen sequenced was peripheral blood.

CDR3 DNA: TGCAGCGTTGTTGGGGCGAACACTGAAGCTTTCTTT. This translates into CSVVGANTEAFF. The chain joins TRBV29-1 to TRBJ1-1, with D possibly being TRBD1 (5 bases). The CDR3 spans 12 residues. Between the trimmed V and J ends, which lost 4 bases and 1 base, there was a span of 7 bases. Germline values: CDR1 SQVTM, CDR2 ANQGSEA.